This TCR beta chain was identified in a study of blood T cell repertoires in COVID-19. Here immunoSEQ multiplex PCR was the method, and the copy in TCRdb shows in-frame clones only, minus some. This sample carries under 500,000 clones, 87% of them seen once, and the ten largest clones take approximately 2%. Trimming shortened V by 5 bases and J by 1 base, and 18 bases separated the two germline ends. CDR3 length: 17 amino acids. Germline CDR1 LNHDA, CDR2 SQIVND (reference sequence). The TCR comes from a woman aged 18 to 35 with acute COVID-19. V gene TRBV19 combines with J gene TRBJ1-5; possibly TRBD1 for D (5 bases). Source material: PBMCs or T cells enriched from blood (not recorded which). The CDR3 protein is CASSDPPRGTSNQPQHF. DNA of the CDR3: TGTGCCAGTAGTGATCCCCCCCGGGGGACGAGCAATCAGCCCCAGCATTTT.